In its sample, the clone carrying this T cell receptor (beta chain) was seen many times. Its antigen is currently unknown. This record comes from a study of T cells after yellow fever vaccination. General study results and limits: Weaker in magnitude, the secondary response showed a faster peak on day 5 versus 15.

The CDR3 totals 12 residues. Germline loops: CDR1 MNHEY, CDR2 SVGEGT. Trimming took off 0 bases at V and 7 bases at J, with 4 bases between the two ends. TCRdb reprocessed the 5' RACE reads with MiXCR, giving one entry per CDR3 protein. The table lists about 240,000 distinct CDR3 sequences, 6% to 7.5% of them singletons, with roughly 0.86% in the top ten. The chain links TRBV6-2 or TRBV6-3 to TRBJ1-5; D is unresolved. The TCR sequence derives from a man aged 25-45 years who received the YFV17D yellow fever vaccine. Sequencing used CD4+ T cells sorted from PBMCs, obtained 15 days after the yellow fever booster vaccination. CDR3: CASSYSGQPQHF. DNA for the CDR3: TGTGCCAGCAGTTACTCTGGGCAGCCCCAGCATTTT.